A single TCR beta chain is shown here with its context. Its antigen remains unknown. These data originate in a study of cytotoxic CD8 clonotypes in ibrutinib-treated CLL. Turning to the study itself: Response samples were obtained once patients had received a median 12 months of treatment, range 6 to 36. The study recorded mean values of almost 260,000 productive templates and under 100,000 productive rearrangements per sample. Overall study findings and caveats: Public clonotypes were seen rarely and were contracted or stable on treatment. Elevated clonality accompanied ibrutinib response, with a return toward baseline values at progression.

Generated by immunoSEQ multiplex PCR, the TCRdb table keeps only in-frame clones and is missing some. The table has 73,000 or so clones, approximately 71% seen once. V gave up 7 bases and J gave up 6 bases; unmatched junction bases: 14. Per germline, CDR1 SGHAT and CDR2 FQNNGV. The CDR3 spans 15 residues. The specimen comprised PBMCs, sampled after 12 months of ibrutinib treatment. The TCR comes from a human donor with chronic lymphocytic leukemia. The V and J genes are TRBV11-2 and TRBJ1-2, with 7 bases aligning to TRBD1. CDR3 nucleotide sequence: TGTGCCAGCACCTCCTCTGAGGGGGCCCCCGATGGCTACACCTTC. This translates into CASTSSEGAPDGYTF.